This T cell receptor (beta chain) emerged from a study of Ad26.COV2.S vaccination and SARS-CoV-2 variants. Study information: Ad26.COV2.S given intramuscularly, once or twice 56 days apart.

Treatment defined: 15 to 20 received Ad26.COV2.S at low or high dose, single or two shots; roughly 5 received placebo; per-sample allocation not given. The study sampled participants on day 63 after the first vaccine or placebo injection. Donation came from an adult in Boston who was aged 18-55 years. Of note for this clone: What it binds is not known. The same CDR3 arises from other DNA sequences in this sample as well.

Germline lookup yields CDR1 SGDLS and CDR2 YYNGEE. V lost 2 bases and J 3 bases, leaving 8 bases between the germline ends. The CDR3 runs 13 residues. Study conclusions and caveats: Reports say spike-specific CD8+ and CD4+ T cell responses covered substantial breadth after vaccination. Vaccine recipients posted higher spike-specific TCR breadth than their placebo counterparts.

Assay used: immunoSEQ multiplex PCR; TCRdb lists only in-frame clones, some missing. The profile covers around 340,000 clones, with approximately 90% appearing a single time and about 4.6% taken by the ten largest. The chain carries TRBV9 and TRBJ1-1; D is unresolved. The sequencing here drew on peripheral blood, taken in a trial of Ad26.COV2.S vaccine versus placebo. This clonotype was obtained from a person aged 18-65 years who received the Ad26.COV2.S COVID-19 vaccine or a placebo. The CDR3 here is CASSVAGHTEAFF. DNA for the CDR3: TGTGCCAGCAGCGTCGCCGGGCACACTGAAGCTTTCTTT.